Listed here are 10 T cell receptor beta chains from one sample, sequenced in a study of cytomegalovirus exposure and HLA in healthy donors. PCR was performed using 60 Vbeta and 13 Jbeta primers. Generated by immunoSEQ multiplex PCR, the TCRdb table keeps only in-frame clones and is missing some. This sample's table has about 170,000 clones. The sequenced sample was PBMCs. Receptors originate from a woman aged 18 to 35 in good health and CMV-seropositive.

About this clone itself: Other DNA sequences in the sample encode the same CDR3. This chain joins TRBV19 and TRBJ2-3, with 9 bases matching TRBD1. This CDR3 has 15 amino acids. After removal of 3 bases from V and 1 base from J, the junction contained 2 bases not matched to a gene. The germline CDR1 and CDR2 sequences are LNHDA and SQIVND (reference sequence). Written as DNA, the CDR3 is TGTGCCAGTAGTATCCGGACAGGGGGCACAGATACGCAGTATTTT. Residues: CASSIRTGGTDTQYF.

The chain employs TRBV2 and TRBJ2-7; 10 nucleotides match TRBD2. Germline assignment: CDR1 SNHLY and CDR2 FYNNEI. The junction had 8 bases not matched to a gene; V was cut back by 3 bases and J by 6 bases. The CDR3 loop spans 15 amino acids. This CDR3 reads CASSDSSGRAGEQYF. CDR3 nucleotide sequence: TGTGCCAGCAGTGATTCAAGCGGGAGGGCCGGCGAGCAGTACTTC.

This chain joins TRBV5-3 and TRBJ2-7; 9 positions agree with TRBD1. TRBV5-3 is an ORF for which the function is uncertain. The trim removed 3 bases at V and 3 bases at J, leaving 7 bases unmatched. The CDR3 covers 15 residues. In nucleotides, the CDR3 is TGTGCCAGAAGCTCGACCGGGACAGGGTTCTACGAGCAGTACTTC. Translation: CARSSTGTGFYEQYF.

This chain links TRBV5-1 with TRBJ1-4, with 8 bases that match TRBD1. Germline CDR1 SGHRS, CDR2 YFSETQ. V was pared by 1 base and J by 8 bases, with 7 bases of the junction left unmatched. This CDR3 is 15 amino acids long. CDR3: CASSLQGQGAEKLFF. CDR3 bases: TGCGCCAGCAGCTTGCAAGGACAGGGTGCGGAAAAACTGTTTTTT. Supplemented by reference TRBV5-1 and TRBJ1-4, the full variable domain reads KAGVTQTPRYLIKTRGQQVTLSCSPISGHRSVSWYQQTPGQGLQFLFEYFSETQRNKGNFPGRFSGRQFSNSRSEMNVSTLELGDSALYLCASSLQGQGAEKLFFGSGTQLSVL.

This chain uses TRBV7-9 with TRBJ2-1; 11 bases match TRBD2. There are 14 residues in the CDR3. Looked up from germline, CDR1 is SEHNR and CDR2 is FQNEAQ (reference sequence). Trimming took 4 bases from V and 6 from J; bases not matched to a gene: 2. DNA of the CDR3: TGTGCCAGCAGCTCCCTAGCGGGAGGCAATGAGCAGTTCTTC. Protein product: CASSSLAGGNEQFF.

The CDR3 loop reads CASSHDRAETQYF. The CDR3 coding sequence is TGCGCCAGCAGCCATGACAGGGCCGAGACCCAGTACTTC. The chain combines TRBV4-3 with TRBJ2-5, with TRBD1 matching over 7 bases. This CDR3 is built from 13 residues. The germline V gene has CDR1 LGHNA and CDR2 YSLEER. V lost 3 bases to trimming and J lost 5 bases; unmatched junction nucleotides: 3.

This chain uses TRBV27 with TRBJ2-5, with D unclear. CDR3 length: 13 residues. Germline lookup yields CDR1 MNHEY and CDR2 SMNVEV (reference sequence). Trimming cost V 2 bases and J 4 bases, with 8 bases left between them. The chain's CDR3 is CASSLGSRETQYF. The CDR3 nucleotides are TGTGCCAGCAGTTTAGGTAGCAGAGAGACCCAGTACTTC.

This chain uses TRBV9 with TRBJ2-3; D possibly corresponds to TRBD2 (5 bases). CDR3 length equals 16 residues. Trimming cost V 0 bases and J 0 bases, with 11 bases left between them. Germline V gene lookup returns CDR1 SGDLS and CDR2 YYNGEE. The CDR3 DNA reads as TGTGCCAGCAGCGTAGTAGAGGGCGGGAGCACAGATACGCAGTATTTT. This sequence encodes CASSVVEGGSTDTQYF. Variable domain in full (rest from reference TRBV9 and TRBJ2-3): DSGVTQTPKHLITATGQRVTLRCSPRSGDLSVYWYQQSLDQGLQFLIQYYNGEERAKGNILERFSAQQFPDLHSELNLSSLELGDSALYFCASSVVEGGSTDTQYFGPGTRLTVL.

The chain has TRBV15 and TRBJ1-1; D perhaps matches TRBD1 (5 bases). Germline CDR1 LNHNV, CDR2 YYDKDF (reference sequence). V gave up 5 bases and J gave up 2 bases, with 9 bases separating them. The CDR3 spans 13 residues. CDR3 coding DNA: TGTGCCACCAGCCTGCAGGGAAACACTGAAGCTTTCTTT. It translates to CATSLQGNTEAFF.

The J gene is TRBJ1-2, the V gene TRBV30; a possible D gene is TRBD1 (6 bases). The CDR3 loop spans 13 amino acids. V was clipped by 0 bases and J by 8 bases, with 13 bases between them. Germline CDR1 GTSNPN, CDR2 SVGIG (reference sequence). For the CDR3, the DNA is TGTGCCTGGAGTGTCCAACAGGGTGTGGGCTACACCTTC. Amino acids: CAWSVQQGVGYTF.